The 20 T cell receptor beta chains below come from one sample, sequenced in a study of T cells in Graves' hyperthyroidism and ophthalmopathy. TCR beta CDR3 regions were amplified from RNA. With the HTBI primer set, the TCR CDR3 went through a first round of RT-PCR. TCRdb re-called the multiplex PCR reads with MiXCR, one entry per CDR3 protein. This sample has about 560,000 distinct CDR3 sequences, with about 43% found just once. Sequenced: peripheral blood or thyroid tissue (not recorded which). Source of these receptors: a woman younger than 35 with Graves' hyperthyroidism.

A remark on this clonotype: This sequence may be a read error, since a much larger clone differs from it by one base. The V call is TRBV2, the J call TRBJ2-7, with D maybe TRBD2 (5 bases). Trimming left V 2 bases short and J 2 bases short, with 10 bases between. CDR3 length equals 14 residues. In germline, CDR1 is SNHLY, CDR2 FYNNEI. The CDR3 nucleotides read TGTGCCAGCAGTGAATTGTCTAGCACCTACGAGCAGTACTTC. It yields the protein CASSELSSTYEQYF.

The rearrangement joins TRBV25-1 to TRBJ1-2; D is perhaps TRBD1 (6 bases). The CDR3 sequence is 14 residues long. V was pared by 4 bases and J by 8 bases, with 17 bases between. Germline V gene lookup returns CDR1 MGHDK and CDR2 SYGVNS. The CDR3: CASSARDPGQGYTF. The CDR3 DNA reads TGTGCCAGCAGTGCTAGAGACCCTGGACAGGGCTACACCTTC.

CDR3 protein: CASTLRAEANYGYTF. The DNA of the CDR3 is TGTGCCAGCACCTTGAGGGCGGAAGCCAACTATGGCTACACCTTC. V usage is TRBV25-1 and J usage is TRBJ1-2; no reliable D call. This CDR3 region has 15 residues. Trimming took 7 bases from V and 2 from J, leaving 17 bases between them. Germline V gene sequence: CDR1 MGHDK, CDR2 SYGVNS.

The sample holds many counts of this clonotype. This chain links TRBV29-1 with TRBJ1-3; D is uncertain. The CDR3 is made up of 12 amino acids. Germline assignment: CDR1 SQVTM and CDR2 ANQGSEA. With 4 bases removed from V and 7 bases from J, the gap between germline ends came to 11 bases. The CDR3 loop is CSVAALGNTIYF. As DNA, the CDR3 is TGCAGCGTTGCGGCACTTGGGAACACCATATATTTT.

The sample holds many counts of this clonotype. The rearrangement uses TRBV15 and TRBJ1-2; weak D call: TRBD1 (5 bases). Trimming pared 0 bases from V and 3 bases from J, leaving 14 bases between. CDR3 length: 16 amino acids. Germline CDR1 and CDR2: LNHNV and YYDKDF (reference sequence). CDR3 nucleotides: TGTGCCACCAGCAGAGATCGATCGACAGCGCACTATGGCTACACCTTC. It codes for CATSRDRSTAHYGYTF. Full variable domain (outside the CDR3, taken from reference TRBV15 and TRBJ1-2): DAMVIQNPRYQVTQFGKPVTLSCSQTLNHNVMYWYQQKSSQAPKLLFHYYDKDFNNEADTPDNFQSRRPNTSFCFLDIRSPGLGDTAMYLCATSRDRSTAHYGYTFGSGTRLTVV.

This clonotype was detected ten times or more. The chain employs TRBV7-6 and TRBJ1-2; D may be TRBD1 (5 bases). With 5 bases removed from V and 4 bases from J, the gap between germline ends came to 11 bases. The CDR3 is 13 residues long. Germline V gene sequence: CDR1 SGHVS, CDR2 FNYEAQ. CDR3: CASSPTGIYGYTF. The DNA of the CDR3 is TGTGCCAGCAGCCCAACAGGAATCTATGGCTACACCTTC.

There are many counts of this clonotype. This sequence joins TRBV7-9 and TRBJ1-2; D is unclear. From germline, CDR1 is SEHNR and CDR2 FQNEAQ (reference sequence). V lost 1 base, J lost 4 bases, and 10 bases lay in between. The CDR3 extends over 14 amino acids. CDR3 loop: CASSLGEGPYGYTF. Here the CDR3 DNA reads TGTGCCAGCAGCTTAGGAGAGGGCCCCTATGGCTACACCTTC.

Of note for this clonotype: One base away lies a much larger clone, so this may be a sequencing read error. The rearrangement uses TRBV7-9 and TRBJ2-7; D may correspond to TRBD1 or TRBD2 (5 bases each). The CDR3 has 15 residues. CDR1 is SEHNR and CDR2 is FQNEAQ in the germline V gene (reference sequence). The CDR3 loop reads CASSPHYRFDYERYF. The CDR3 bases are TGTGCCAGCAGCCCCCATTACAGGTTCGACTACGAGCGGTACTTC.

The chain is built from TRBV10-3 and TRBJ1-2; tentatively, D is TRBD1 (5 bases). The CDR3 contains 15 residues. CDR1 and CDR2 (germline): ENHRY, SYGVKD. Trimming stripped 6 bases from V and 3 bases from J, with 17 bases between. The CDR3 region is CAISLQANTDYGYTF. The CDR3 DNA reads TGTGCCATCAGCCTACAGGCGAACACTGACTATGGCTACACCTTC.

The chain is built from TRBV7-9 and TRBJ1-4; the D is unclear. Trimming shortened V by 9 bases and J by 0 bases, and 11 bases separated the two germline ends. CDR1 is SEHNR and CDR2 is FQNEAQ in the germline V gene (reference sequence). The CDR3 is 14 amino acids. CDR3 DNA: TGTGCCAGTACTAAACACGCAACTAATGAAAAACTGTTTTTT. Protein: CASTKHATNEKLFF. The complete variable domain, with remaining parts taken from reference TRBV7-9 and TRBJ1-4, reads DTGVSQNPRHKITKRGQNVTFRCDPISEHNRLYWYRQTLGQGPEFLTYFQNEAQLEKSRLLSDRFSAERPKGSFSTLEIQRTEQGDSAMYLCASTKHATNEKLFFGSGTQLSVL.

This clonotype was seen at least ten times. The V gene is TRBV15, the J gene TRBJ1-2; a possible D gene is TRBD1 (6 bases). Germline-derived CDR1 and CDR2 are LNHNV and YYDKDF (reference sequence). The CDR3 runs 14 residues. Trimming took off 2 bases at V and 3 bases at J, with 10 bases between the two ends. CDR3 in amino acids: CATSRPQGDYGYTF. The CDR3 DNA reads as TGTGCCACCAGCAGACCACAGGGCGACTATGGCTACACCTTC.

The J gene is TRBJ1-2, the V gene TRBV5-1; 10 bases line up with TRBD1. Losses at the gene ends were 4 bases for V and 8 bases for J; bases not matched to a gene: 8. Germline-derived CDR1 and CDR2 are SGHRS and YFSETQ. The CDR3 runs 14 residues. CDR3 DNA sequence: TGCGCCAGCAGCAAAACGACAGGGGGCAGCGGCTACACCTTC. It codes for CASSKTTGGSGYTF.

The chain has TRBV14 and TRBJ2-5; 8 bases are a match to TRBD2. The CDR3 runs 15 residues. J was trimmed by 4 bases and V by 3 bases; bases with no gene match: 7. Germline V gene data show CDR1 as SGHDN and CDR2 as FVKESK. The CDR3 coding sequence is TGTGCCAGCAGCCACCCGGGACTAGACCCAGAGACCCAGTACTTC. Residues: CASSHPGLDPETQYF.

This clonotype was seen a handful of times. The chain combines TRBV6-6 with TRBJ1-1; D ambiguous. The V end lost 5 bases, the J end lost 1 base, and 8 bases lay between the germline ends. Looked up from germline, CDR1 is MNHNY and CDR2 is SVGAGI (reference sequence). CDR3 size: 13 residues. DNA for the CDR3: TGTGCCAGCAGTATCGACAAGAACACTGAAGCTTTCTTT. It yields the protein CASSIDKNTEAFF.

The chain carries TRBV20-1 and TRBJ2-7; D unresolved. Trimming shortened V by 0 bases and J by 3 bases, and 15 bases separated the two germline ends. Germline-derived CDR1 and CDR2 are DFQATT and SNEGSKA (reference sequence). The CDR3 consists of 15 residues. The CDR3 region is CSARDSPGVFYEQYF. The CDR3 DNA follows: TGCAGTGCTAGAGATTCTCCGGGCGTCTTCTACGAGCAGTACTTC.

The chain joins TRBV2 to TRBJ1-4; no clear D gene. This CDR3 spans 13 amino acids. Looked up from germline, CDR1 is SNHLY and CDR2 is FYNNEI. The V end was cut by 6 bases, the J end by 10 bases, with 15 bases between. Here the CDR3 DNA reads TGTGCCAGCAGCGGCTCGCGTCGGGGAAAACTGTTTTTT. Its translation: CASSGSRRGKLFF.

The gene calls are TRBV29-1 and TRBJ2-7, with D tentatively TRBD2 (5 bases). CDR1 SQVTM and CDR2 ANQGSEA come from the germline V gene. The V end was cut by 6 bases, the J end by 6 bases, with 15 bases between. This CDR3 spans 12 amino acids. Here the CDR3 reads CSVEDGSGEQYF. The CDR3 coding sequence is TGCAGCGTGGAGGACGGGTCCGGCGAGCAGTACTTC.

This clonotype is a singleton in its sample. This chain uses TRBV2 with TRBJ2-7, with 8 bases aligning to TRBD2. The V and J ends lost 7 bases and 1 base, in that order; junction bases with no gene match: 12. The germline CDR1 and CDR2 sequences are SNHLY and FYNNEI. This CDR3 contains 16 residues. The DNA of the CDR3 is TGTGCCAGCACTCCTAACGCCGGGACTAGGTCCTACGAGCAGTACTTC. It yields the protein CASTPNAGTRSYEQYF.

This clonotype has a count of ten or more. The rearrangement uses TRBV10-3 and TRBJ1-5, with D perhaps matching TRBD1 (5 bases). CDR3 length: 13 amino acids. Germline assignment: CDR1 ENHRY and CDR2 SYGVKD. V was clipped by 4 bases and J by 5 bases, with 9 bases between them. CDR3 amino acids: CAISGGRDQPQHF. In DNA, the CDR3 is TGTGCCATCAGTGGGGGGAGGGATCAGCCCCAGCATTTT.

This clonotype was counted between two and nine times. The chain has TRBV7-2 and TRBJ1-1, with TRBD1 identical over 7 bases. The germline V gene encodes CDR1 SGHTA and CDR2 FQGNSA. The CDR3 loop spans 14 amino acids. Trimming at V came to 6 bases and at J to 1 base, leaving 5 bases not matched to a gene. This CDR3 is CASRKGQRNTEAFF. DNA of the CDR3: TGTGCCAGCAGGAAGGGACAGAGGAACACTGAAGCTTTCTTT.